The clone carrying this TCR beta chain was picked up a small number of times. The antigen is not known. Generated by immunoSEQ multiplex PCR, the TCRdb table keeps only in-frame clones and is missing some. This table has 13,000 or so clones, around 80% appearing once. This entry is derived from a study of somatic mutations in cytotoxic T cells in rheumatoid arthritis. Across the whole study: A 30 ml EDTA sample of patient blood was drawn right after diagnosis, before any treatment. Sorting by flow gave nearly 100% purity for some V beta antibody-stained T-cell populations, including V beta1+ cells sequenced for TCRB.

Findings of the study overall: Within 8 of 65 patients, the single biggest CD8+ clone made up more than 20% of CD8+ cells. For CD8+ T-cell clonality, rheumatoid arthritis patients and age-matched healthy controls did not differ significantly.

Trimming removed 0 bases from V and 2 bases from J, with 9 bases in between. The CDR3 covers 15 residues. CDR1 is SGHDT and CDR2 is YYEEEE in the germline V gene. The sequencing sample was made of CD8+ T cells sorted from blood. The rearrangement uses TRBV5-6 and TRBJ2-1; D is unclear. The receptor's source is an adult with rheumatoid arthritis. This chain's CDR3 is CASSLALIAYNEQFF. The CDR3 coding sequence is TGTGCCAGCAGCTTGGCTCTAATAGCCTACAATGAGCAGTTCTTC. Looking up the rest from reference TRBV5-6 and TRBJ2-1 gives the full variable domain: DAGVTQSPTHLIKTRGQQVTLRCSPKSGHDTVSWYQQALGQGPQFIFQYYEEEERQRGNFPDRFSGHQFPNYSSELNVNALLLGDSALYLCASSLALIAYNEQFFGPGTRLTVL.